This record looks at one T cell receptor beta chain sequence and its context. Its target is not known. The data were obtained in a study of OX40 agonist ivuxolimab in advanced cancers. For the study at large: The study enrolled dose-escalation patients with hepatocellular carcinoma, melanoma, renal cell or head and neck cancer.

With 4 bases clipped from V and 1 base from J, the junction kept 6 bases outside the gene matches. The CDR3 runs to 15 residues. Germline CDR1 SQVTM, CDR2 ANQGSEA. Findings and caveats of the study: The authors did not determine the antigen specificity of the expanded peripheral T cells.

Method: immunoSEQ multiplex PCR; TCRdb's copy keeps in-frame clones and lacks some. This sample has 100,000 to 140,000 clones; around 93% occur once, and the top ten carry about 1.2%. Sequenced here: CD4+ or CD8+ T cells sorted from blood, sampled in a trial of the OX40 agonist ivuxolimab. V gene TRBV29-1 combines with J gene TRBJ1-1; the match to TRBD1 covers 10 bases. This TCR derives from an adult with an advanced solid tumor such as melanoma, head and neck, liver or kidney cancer. CDR3 DNA sequence: TGCAGCGTTGGAGGGGACAGGGGATGGAACACTGAAGCTTTCTTT. This encodes CSVGGDRGWNTEAFF. Full variable domain (missing parts from reference TRBV29-1 and TRBJ1-1): SAVISQKPSRDICQRGTSLTIQCQVDSQVTMMFWYRQQPGQSLTLIATANQGSEATYESGFVIDKFPISRPNLTFSTLTVSNMSPEDSSIYLCSVGGDRGWNTEAFFGQGTRLTVV.